One and the same sample provided the 32 T cell receptor beta chains below, sequenced in a study of blood T cells in healthy people across ages. With a J-beta primer mix and a sample-barcoded 5' primer, a second PCR ran about 7 to 12 cycles. TCRdb reanalysed the 5' RACE reads using MiXCR and keeps one entry per CDR3 protein. The data contain fewer than 900,000 distinct CDR3 sequences, roughly 35% of them singletons. Sequencing input: blood. The receptors here all came from a man aged 18 to 30 in good health.

The J gene is TRBJ2-7, the V gene TRBV5-6, with 7 bases identical to TRBD1. Germline V gene lookup returns CDR1 SGHDT and CDR2 YYEEEE. The ends lost 3 bases at V and 3 bases at J; junction bases unmatched: 6. This CDR3 has 14 amino acids. The CDR3 nucleotides are TGTGCCAGCAGCTCTCACAGGGGTCTCTACGAGCAGTACTTC. It codes for CASSSHRGLYEQYF.

The V gene is TRBV29-1, the J gene TRBJ2-7, with D unresolved. The CDR3 extends over 13 amino acids. V lost 6 bases and J 7 bases, leaving 19 bases between the germline ends. Germline V gene data show CDR1 as SQVTM and CDR2 as ANQGSEA. The CDR3 DNA reads as TGCAGCGTACCCCGGGCCCCCGACCATGAGCAGTACTTC. Its protein is CSVPRAPDHEQYF.

This clonotype was seen more than once but under ten times. V usage is TRBV4-2 and J usage is TRBJ2-3; tentatively, D is TRBD2 (7 bases). The CDR3 extends over 16 amino acids. V was clipped by 4 bases and J by 5 bases, with 19 bases between them. CDR1 and CDR2 (germline): LGHNA, YNFKEQ. As DNA, the CDR3 is TGTGCCAGCAGCCGGGGGGCTAGCGGAGGGGAAGATACGCAGTATTTT. It is translated as CASSRGASGGEDTQYF.

There are many counts of this clonotype. V usage is TRBV7-2 and J usage is TRBJ2-3, with 7 bases matching TRBD2. CDR3 length: 16 amino acids. V lost 5 bases to trimming and J lost 4 bases; unmatched junction nucleotides: 12. Germline CDR1 SGHTA, CDR2 FQGNSA. The CDR3 bases are TGTGCCAGCAGCCCTATGGGGGGGAGGGTCGCAGATACGCAGTATTTT. Protein product: CASSPMGGRVADTQYF.

This clonotype was counted a few times. The J gene is TRBJ2-7, the V gene TRBV6-6, with 8 bases that match TRBD2. This CDR3 spans 13 amino acids. Germline V gene sequence: CDR1 MNHNY, CDR2 SVGAGI (reference sequence). The ends lost 6 bases at V and 6 bases at J; junction bases unmatched: 7. This CDR3 is CASRSGTRGEQYF. The CDR3 DNA sequence: TGTGCCAGCAGATCCGGGACTAGGGGCGAGCAGTACTTC.

The chain is built from TRBV6-6 and TRBJ1-1; D is undetermined. Trimming left V 5 bases short and J 4 bases short, with 11 bases between. The CDR3 extends over 13 amino acids. CDR1 and CDR2 (germline): MNHNY, SVGAGI (reference sequence). This CDR3 is CASSQYPGTEAFF. CDR3 nucleotides: TGTGCCAGCAGTCAGTACCCGGGCACTGAAGCTTTCTTT.

This clonotype was recorded at least ten times. The chain couples TRBV7-2 to TRBJ1-2; 7 bases line up with TRBD1. The germline gives CDR1 SGHTA, CDR2 FQGNSA. This CDR3 has 15 amino acids. Trimming took 3 bases from V and 1 from J; bases not matched to a gene: 5. The CDR3 DNA reads TGTGCCAGCAGCTTTTCCGGGACAGATAACTATGGCTACACCTTC. This codes for CASSFSGTDNYGYTF.

This clonotype appeared a few times. This chain joins TRBV6-5 and TRBJ1-5; D unclear. Deletions cut 5 bases from V and 1 base from J, with 12 bases between. This CDR3 is 15 amino acids long. Germline CDR1 reads MNHEY; CDR2 reads SVGAGI. In DNA form, the CDR3 reads TGTGCCAGCAGTCGTACCACGGGGAGCAATCAGCCCCAGCATTTT. Encoded protein: CASSRTTGSNQPQHF.

This clonotype has a handful of counts. The chain couples TRBV29-1 to TRBJ1-2, with TRBD1 identical over 9 bases. The CDR3 loop spans 16 amino acids. From germline, CDR1 is SQVTM and CDR2 ANQGSEA. The junction had 9 bases not matched to a gene; V was cut back by 1 base and J by 3 bases. The CDR3 sequence is CSVEGFPGQGYYGYTF. CDR3 bases: TGCAGCGTTGAAGGCTTCCCGGGACAGGGTTACTATGGCTACACCTTC.

This clonotype has only a few counts. The chain joins TRBV7-2 to TRBJ2-4; 13 positions match TRBD2. V was pared by 5 bases and J by 1 base, with 5 bases of the junction left unmatched. The CDR3 has 17 amino acids. The germline V gene encodes CDR1 SGHTA and CDR2 FQGNSA. The CDR3 region has the DNA TGTGCCAGCAGCGTTACTAGCGGGGGGGAGGCCAAAAACATTCAGTACTTC. It specifies CASSVTSGGEAKNIQYF.

This clonotype showed up just once. A read error is possible here, since a much larger clone lies one base away. The chain links TRBV29-1 to TRBJ2-3; the D gene is possibly TRBD2 (5 bases). This CDR3 is built from 13 residues. Germline V gene lookup returns CDR1 SQVTM and CDR2 ANQGSEA. CDR3 nucleotide sequence: TGCGGCGTCGTAGGACGGACTACAGATACGCAGTATTTT. Protein: CGVVGRTTDTQYF.

This clonotype was picked up a small number of times. The chain uses TRBV21-1 and TRBJ2-3; the D call in the table, TRBD1, was not verified against the DNA. TRBV21-1 is assigned pseudogene status. CDR3 length: 15 residues. In nucleotides, the CDR3 is TGTGCCAGCAGCAAGGGACAGGGGGCGCCAGATACGCAGTATTTT. Its translation is CASSKGQGAPDTQYF.

The chain links TRBV5-1 to TRBJ2-5, with 9 bases fitting TRBD1. The J call is in doubt because the DNA end fits TRBJ2-7 better. The CDR3 has 15 residues. Germline V lookup: CDR1 SGHRS, CDR2 YFSETQ. Here the CDR3 reads CASSPDRGSEHEQYF. Here the CDR3 DNA reads TGCGCCAGCAGCCCGGACAGGGGAAGTGAACACGAGCAGTACTTC.

This clonotype was seen a handful of times. The rearrangement links TRBV4-2 to TRBJ1-6; a weak D match, TRBD1 (5 bases). The CDR3 covers 15 residues. The germline V and J ends were trimmed by 3 bases and 7 bases, with 13 bases remaining between them. CDR1 and CDR2 (germline): LGHNA, YNFKEQ. The CDR3 region has the DNA TGTGCCAGCAGCCACCCCCGCAGGGAGAATTCACCCCTCCACTTT. The encoded protein is CASSHPRRENSPLHF.

This clonotype was observed a single time. A much larger clone differs by one base, so this may be a read error. The CDR3 loop reads CTSSSSQRVWGQETQYF. The CDR3 DNA follows: TGTACCAGCAGTTCCTCACAGCGAGTTTGGGGCCAAGAGACCCAGTACTTC. The gene calls are TRBV28 and TRBJ2-5, with D uncertain. The germline V gene encodes CDR1 MDHEN and CDR2 SYDVKM. There are 17 residues in the CDR3.

J is TRBJ2-5 and V is TRBV28, with a possible D match to TRBD2 (5 bases). The V gene lost 2 bases and the J gene lost 6 bases, with 10 bases spanning the gap. The CDR3 is made up of 13 amino acids. The germline CDR1 and CDR2 sequences are MDHEN and SYDVKM. This CDR3 reads CASSLVAGKTQYF. As DNA, the CDR3 is TGTGCCAGCAGTTTAGTGGCCGGGAAGACCCAGTACTTC.

This clonotype was counted a few times. The chain couples TRBV20-1 to TRBJ2-1, with D perhaps TRBD2 (7 bases). The V gene lost 3 bases and the J gene lost 6 bases, with 15 bases spanning the gap. Germline lookup yields CDR1 DFQATT and CDR2 SNEGSKA (reference sequence). The CDR3 extends over 14 amino acids. CDR3 sequence reads: CSASGGAPINEQFF. Written as DNA, the CDR3 is TGCAGTGCTAGTGGGGGGGCCCCCATCAATGAGCAGTTCTTC.

In the case of this clonotype: An end of the junction does not agree with germline; a read error may underlie this. V is TRBV12-3 or TRBV12-4 and J is TRBJ1-5; 7 nucleotides agree with TRBD1. The CDR3 runs 11 residues. In DNA, the CDR3 is TGTGCCAGCAGTCAACAGGGGCCCCTGCATTTT. Protein sequence: CASSQQGPLHF.

This clonotype was seen more than once but under ten times. DNA of the CDR3: TGCGCCAGCAGCCAAGTGTTGGGCGGGATCACAGATACGCAGTATTTT. Translating gives CASSQVLGGITDTQYF. The chain is built from TRBV4-1 and TRBJ2-3, with D maybe TRBD2 (6 bases). CDR1 and CDR2 from the germline V gene are MGHRA and YSYEKL. Trimming left V 1 base short and J 2 bases short, with 13 bases between. The CDR3 length is 16 residues.

This chain links TRBV3-1 with TRBJ2-3, with 7 bases fitting TRBD2. Germline CDR1 is LGHDT and CDR2 is YNNKEL (reference sequence). V was clipped by 0 bases and J by 0 bases; unmatched bases: 6. The CDR3 spans 17 residues. The CDR3 loop reads CASSQDFWRGSTDTQYF. CDR3 coding DNA: TGTGCCAGCAGCCAAGATTTCTGGCGGGGGAGCACAGATACGCAGTATTTT.

The J gene is TRBJ2-7, the V gene TRBV9, with a weak D call TRBD1 (6 bases). V dropped 3 bases and J dropped 4 bases, with 17 bases sitting between them. The CDR3 extends over 15 amino acids. Germline V gene lookup returns CDR1 SGDLS and CDR2 YYNGEE. This chain's CDR3 is CASSERNRETYEQYF. CDR3 coding DNA: TGTGCCAGCAGCGAAAGAAACAGGGAGACATACGAGCAGTACTTC.

This clonotype has only a few counts. The V gene is TRBV28, the J gene TRBJ1-1; maybe TRBD1 (5 bases). Trimming removed 5 bases at V and 5 bases at J, with 12 bases between. In germline, CDR1 is MDHEN, CDR2 SYDVKM. This CDR3 is 13 amino acids long. DNA for the CDR3: TGTGCCAGCAGTGCTACAGGAATAACTGAAGCTTTCTTT. Translating gives CASSATGITEAFF.

The rearrangement uses TRBV20-1 and TRBJ2-5, with 12 bases lining up with TRBD2. V was clipped by 5 bases and J by 11 bases; unmatched bases: 15. This CDR3 spans 15 amino acids. Germline loops: CDR1 DFQATT, CDR2 SNEGSKA (reference sequence). CDR3: CSAAITSGGYNEQYF. In DNA form, the CDR3 reads TGCAGTGCTGCGATAACTAGCGGGGGGTACAATGAGCAGTACTTC.

Concerning this clonotype itself: A much larger clone differs from this one at a single base, so this may be a read error. Written as DNA, the CDR3 is TGCAGTGCTAGAGACGGGGGAACTTCGAACACTGAAGCTTTCTTT. Its protein is CSARDGGTSNTEAFF. J is TRBJ1-1 and V is TRBV20-1, with D tentatively TRBD1 (5 bases). The CDR3 is made up of 15 amino acids. Germline V gene lookup returns CDR1 DFQATT and CDR2 SNEGSKA (reference sequence). V was pared by 0 bases and J by 1 base, with 12 bases between.

The chain recombines TRBV5-4 with TRBJ2-1; weak D call: TRBD1 (6 bases). The CDR3 is 15 amino acids. Trimming cost V 4 bases and J 13 bases, with 24 bases left between them. Germline CDR1 reads SGHNT; CDR2 reads YYREEE (reference sequence). The CDR3 protein is CASSQKWDTQETQFF. Here the CDR3 DNA reads TGTGCCAGCAGCCAGAAGTGGGACACTCAAGAGACCCAGTTCTTC.

This clonotype was observed many times. The chain is built from TRBV29-1 and TRBJ2-3, with D hard to call. In germline, CDR1 is SQVTM, CDR2 ANQGSEA. The CDR3 is 13 residues long. Trimming pared 4 bases from V and 5 bases from J, leaving 13 bases between. The CDR3 nucleotides read TGCAGCGTTGGGCCTAGGTTGCAAGATACGCAGTATTTT. This translates into CSVGPRLQDTQYF.

The J gene is TRBJ2-1, the V gene TRBV5-1; 11 nucleotides line up with TRBD2. The CDR3 has 15 amino acids. Germline CDR1 is SGHRS and CDR2 is YFSETQ. Trimming took 4 bases from V and 8 from J; bases not matched to a gene: 8. The CDR3 protein is CASSLGTSGVDEQFF. CDR3 in DNA: TGCGCCAGCAGCCTCGGGACTAGCGGAGTAGATGAGCAGTTCTTC.

This clonotype was observed at least ten times. This chain connects TRBV4-3 to TRBJ1-2; 8 bases are shared with TRBD1. V lost 3 bases to trimming and J lost 7 bases; unmatched junction nucleotides: 10. Germline values: CDR1 LGHNA, CDR2 YSLEER. The CDR3 runs 15 residues. As DNA, the CDR3 is TGCGCCAGCAGCCACTACTCTCAGGGGGCGCTTGGCTACACCTTC. Translating it yields CASSHYSQGALGYTF.

Notes on this clonotype: A much larger clone is a single base away; this may be a read error. The CDR3 spells CASAPRPDEYEQFF. The CDR3, as DNA: TGTGCCAGCGCCCCCCGACCTGATGAATATGAGCAGTTCTTC. V gene TRBV12-3 or TRBV12-4 combines with J gene TRBJ2-1; unclear D gene. V gave up 8 bases and J gave up 8 bases, with 19 bases separating them. CDR3 length equals 14 residues.

This clonotype was observed a few times. At one of its ends the junction is not consistent with the germline gene, which may arise from a read error. The V gene is TRBV6-5, the J gene TRBJ2-5, with a weak D call TRBD1 (5 bases). Per the germline V gene, CDR1 is MNHEY and CDR2 is SVGAGI. The length of the CDR3 is 14 residues. The CDR3 DNA follows: TGTGCCAGCAGTGACTCCTACCAGGGAGAGACCCAGTACTTC. Residues: CASSDSYQGETQYF.

This clonotype was counted only a few times. The CDR3 spells CASSQDVGADDTDTQYF. CDR3 in DNA: TGCGCCAGCAGCCAAGATGTCGGCGCTGATGACACAGATACGCAGTATTTT. J is TRBJ2-3 and V is TRBV4-3, with no clear D. The CDR3 has 17 amino acids. The V end was cut by 0 bases, the J end by 2 bases, with 15 bases between. Germline values: CDR1 LGHNA, CDR2 YSLEER.

This sequence joins TRBV20-1 and TRBJ2-7; 10 nucleotides match TRBD1. Germline V CDR1 and CDR2: DFQATT, SNEGSKA (reference sequence). Trimming cost V 2 bases and J 6 bases; bases outside gene matches: 7. This CDR3 has 14 amino acids. The DNA of the CDR3 is TGCAGTGCTAGAACGGGACAGGGGAACTGCGAGCAGTACTTC. Amino acids: CSARTGQGNCEQYF.